This TCR beta chain is from a study of regulatory T cells in long-lasting Graves disease. Time point in this sample: persistent/refractory GD, antithyroid drugs over 5 years with positive TRAb. Preparation of the TCR library used RNA extracted from PBMCs. This CDR3 has 13 residues. The germline CDR1 and CDR2 sequences are MDHEN and SYDVKM. Trimming took off 7 bases at V and 6 bases at J, with 15 bases between the two ends. This clonotype was detected many times. Construction of TCR beta libraries relied on iRepertoire HTBI primers and on Arm-PCR targeting CDR3 regions. Via MiXCR, TCRdb re-called the multiplex PCR reads, giving one row per CDR3 protein. The profile covers around 500,000 distinct CDR3 sequences, with around 21% appearing a single time and 7.8% taken by the ten largest.

This specimen consisted of peripheral blood mononuclear cells (PBMCs), obtained when the disease was refractory, from a patient treated with antithyroid drugs. V gene TRBV28 combines with J gene TRBJ1-2; D is unresolved. The TCR sequence derives from a female donor with Graves disease. The CDR3 coding sequence is TGTGCCAGCAACCCCGCCGCAAAGAATGGCTACACCTTC. Residues: CASNPAAKNGYTF.